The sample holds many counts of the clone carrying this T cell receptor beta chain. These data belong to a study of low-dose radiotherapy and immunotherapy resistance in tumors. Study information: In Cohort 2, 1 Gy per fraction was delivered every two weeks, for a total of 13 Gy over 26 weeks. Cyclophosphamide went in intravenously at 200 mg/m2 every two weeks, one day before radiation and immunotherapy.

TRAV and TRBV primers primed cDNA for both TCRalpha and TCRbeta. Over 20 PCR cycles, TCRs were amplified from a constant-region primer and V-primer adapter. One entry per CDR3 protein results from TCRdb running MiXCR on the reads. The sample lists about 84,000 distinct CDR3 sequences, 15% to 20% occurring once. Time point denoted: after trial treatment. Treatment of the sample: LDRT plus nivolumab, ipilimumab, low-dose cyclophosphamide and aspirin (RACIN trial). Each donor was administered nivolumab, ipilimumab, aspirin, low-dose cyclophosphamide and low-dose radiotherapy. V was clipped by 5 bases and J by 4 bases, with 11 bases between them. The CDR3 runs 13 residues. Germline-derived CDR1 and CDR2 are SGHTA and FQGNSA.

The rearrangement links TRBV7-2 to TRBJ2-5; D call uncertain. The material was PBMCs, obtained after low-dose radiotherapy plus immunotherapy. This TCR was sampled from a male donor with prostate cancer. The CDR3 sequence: CASSPRVGETQYF. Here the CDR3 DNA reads TGTGCCAGCAGCCCACGGGTCGGAGAGACCCAGTACTTC.